Listed below are T cell receptor beta chains from one sample, sequenced in a study of blood T cells in healthy people across ages. Using its own MiXCR run on the 5' RACE reads, TCRdb lists one record per CDR3 protein. The table has roughly 2 million distinct CDR3 sequences, around half seen once; the top ten hold roughly 2.1%. The sequenced sample consisted of blood. These TCRs come from a woman aged 40 to 49 in good health. Both conserved end residues are part of each CDR3.

V gene | CDR3 protein
TRBV6-5 | CASSTPGQGTYEQYF
TRBV20-1 | CSAPLAWGNQPQHF
TRBV10-3 | CATSGGARDEQFF
TRBV5-1 | CASSDGTSPPYGYTF
TRBV18 | CASSPSGTEEETQYF
TRBV7-8 | CASSAVSTETQYF
TRBV20-1 | CSAREMRKTYEQYF
TRBV10-3 | CAISEGGGEANTGELFF
TRBV7-2 | CASSLEFQGTYEQYF
TRBV21-1 | CASSKFRLAGGLQETQYF
TRBV4-3 | CASSQRQLAGRADTQYF
TRBV7-2 | CASSFSGTKRGETQYF
TRBV2 | CASSGGRQETQYF
TRBV19 | CASSIGPGGETQYF
TRBV4-3 | CASSQDRGTREETQYF
TRBV19 | CASSSGQGRVNEQFF
TRBV12-3/TRBV12-4 | CASTGGVLEDTQYF
TRBV6-5 | CASSYSGRGTDTQYF
TRBV4-3 | CASSPKGHNTGELFF
TRBV6-5 | CASSPVTSTDTQYF
TRBV5-5 | CVSSFRAGGLTDTQYF
TRBV18 | CASSPTGAAEQFF
TRBV29-1 | CSAPGQGRTEAFF
TRBV3-1 | CASSQNPNQPQHF
TRBV12-3/TRBV12-4 | CASSLLSGGPTNEQYF
TRBV12-3/TRBV12-4 | CASRRRRSSYEQYF
TRBV20-1 | CSVGTSGGLKETQYF
TRBV4-2 | CASSQEGQGTDYGYTF
TRBV6-5 | CASSHLAETQYF
TRBV5-6 | CASSLWGTGRKTQYF
TRBV12-3/TRBV12-4 | CASSVRNNYGYTF
TRBV27 | CASSLLGEEFYGYTF
TRBV19 | CASSITSSPLPRNEQFF
TRBV6-2/TRBV6-3 | CASSFMAAGRGEQYF
TRBV29-1 | CSVADRGNQPQHF
TRBV6-2/TRBV6-3 | CASTKPAGANVLTF
TRBV24-1 | CATSDFPRTYGYTF
TRBV5-6 | CASSLRTGSSYGYTF
TRBV5-5 | CASSTIVDTQYF
TRBV12-3/TRBV12-4 | CASSQGHSNEKLFF
TRBV6-2/TRBV6-3 | CASTDRVSTDTQYF
TRBV13 | CASSLSSPLHF
TRBV28 | CASSPPGPSTDTQYF
TRBV11-2 | CASSRQGRIGQPQHF
TRBV7-2 | CASSFSRDIQYF
TRBV4-1 | CASSQQSMGRSNEKLFF
TRBV6-1 | CASQRGLKGFDPSYNEQFF
TRBV7-2 | CASSSTIKPYEQYF
TRBV28 | CASTGQGRDTQYF
TRBV18 | CASSPKGGSSNEQFF
TRBV9 | CASSVETGSYNEQFF
TRBV20-1 | CSARDARDPQPQHF
TRBV15 | CATSRVDGGQETQYF
TRBV3-1 | CASRRGPNTGELFF
TRBV29-1 | CSVDRGGSSYGQYF